This paragraph covers one T cell receptor beta chain sequence. The antigen remains undetermined. This CDR3 has 15 residues. V was clipped by 4 bases and J by 5 bases; unmatched bases: 1. Germline CDR1 and CDR2: LGHNA and YNFKEQ. The study ran its PCR with 60 Vbeta and 13 Jbeta primers. Clones were read by immunoSEQ multiplex PCR, and TCRdb kept only the in-frame ones, dropping some. The sample consists of tens of thousands of clones, approximately 72% of them appearing once. The data were obtained in a study of cytomegalovirus exposure and HLA in healthy donors. About the research overall: Earlier results showed roughly 120 million unique TCR beta sequences derived from approximately 180 million T cells.

Study-wide points: Through in vitro validation, a few CMV-associated chains were shown to be specific for CMV antigens. Some segments of the V type, notably TRBV6-2 and TRBV6-3, were excluded as indistinguishable. On later analysis, the bulk of CMV-associated TCR beta chains appeared to be HLA-restricted.

This TCR was recovered from a woman in her forties or fifties in good health and CMV-seronegative. The gene calls are TRBV4-2 and TRBJ2-1; 14 bases align to TRBD2. The sequenced sample was PBMCs. The CDR3 region is CASSRLAGGNNEQFF. CDR3 in DNA: TGTGCCAGCAGCCGACTAGCGGGGGGGAACAATGAGCAGTTCTTC.